The sequence of this TCR beta chain was determined in a study of control samples from healthy donors and cancer patients. V was trimmed by 4 bases and J by 4 bases, leaving 16 bases between them. In germline, CDR1 is SNHLY, CDR2 FYNNEI. The CDR3 covers 16 residues. TCRdb keeps only in-frame clones here, not all; method: immunoSEQ multiplex PCR. The table shows about 98,000 clones, with more than 75% occurring only once. The chain uses TRBV2 and TRBJ2-2; weak D call: TRBD1 (5 bases). The TCR comes from a man in his sixties in good health. Sequencing input: blood. CDR3 DNA: TGTGCCAGCAGTGCCGTTGAAGGGGCGGCCACCGGGGAGCTGTTTTTT. Translated: CASSAVEGAATGELFF.